This is a list of T cell receptor beta chains from one sample in a study of glioma-infiltrating T cells. One entry per CDR3 protein results from TCRdb running MiXCR on the multiplex PCR reads. The sample lists around 150,000 distinct CDR3 sequences; approximately 39% were seen once. Sequences were obtained from glioma tissue, nonneoplastic brain tissue, or PBMCs (not recorded which). The receptors stem from a human donor with low-grade glioma or glioblastoma, undergoing nonglioma brain surgery, or in good health (not recorded which). The CDR3 runs from the conserved cysteine through the conserved F or W. A D gene is named only where the DNA matches it firmly. Clone size is stated in some rows and not others, as once, few, many or a class when expanded.

J gene,V gene,D gene,clone size,CDR3 protein,CDR3 DNA
TRBJ2-3,TRBV6-1,NA,few,CASTRSGQSTDTQYF,TGTGCCAGCACCCGCTCCGGACAGAGCACAGATACGCAGTATTTT
TRBJ2-3,TRBV19,NA,NA,CASSQRQWGGTDTQYF,TGTGCCAGTAGTCAACGTCAGTGGGGTGGTACAGATACGCAGTATTTT
TRBJ2-7,TRBV4-2,NA,NA,CASSHKGYEQYF,TGTGCCAGCAGCCACAAGGGCTACGAGCAGTACTTC
TRBJ1-1,TRBV20-1,NA,few,CSAKGPANTEAFF,TGCAGTGCTAAAGGGCCCGCGAACACTGAAGCTTTCTTT
TRBJ2-1,TRBV12-3/TRBV12-4,TRBD1,NA,CASSGQGASEQFF,TGTGCCAGCAGTGGACAGGGGGCGAGTGAGCAGTTCTTC
TRBJ2-7,TRBV28,TRBD1,few,CASSVSGQGRDEQYF,TGTGCCAGCAGTGTCTCGGGACAGGGACGCGACGAGCAGTACTTC
TRBJ2-3,TRBV2,NA,NA,CASRRTYPTDTQYF,TGTGCCAGCAGGAGGACTTATCCCACAGATACGCAGTATTTT
TRBJ2-1,TRBV7-2,TRBD2,few,CASAGGRDNEQFF,TGTGCCAGCGCGGGGGGGCGCGACAATGAGCAGTTCTTC
TRBJ2-7,TRBV27,NA,NA,CASSLREQAYEQYF,TGTGCCAGCAGTTTGAGGGAGCAGGCCTACGAGCAGTACTTC
TRBJ1-2,TRBV6-6,NA,few,CASSYMTLANYGYTF,TGTGCCAGCAGTTACATGACATTAGCTAACTATGGCTACACCTTC
TRBJ2-1,TRBV6-1,NA,NA,CASSETPYNEQFF,TGTGCCAGCAGTGAAACACCCTACAATGAGCAGTTCTTC
TRBJ2-2,TRBV11-2,NA,few,CASSGENPTGELFF,TGTGCCAGCAGCGGGGAAAATCCCACCGGGGAGCTGTTTTTT
TRBJ1-2,TRBV10-3,NA,NA,CAISAFTDGYTF,TGTGCCATCAGTGCCTTCACCGATGGCTACACCTTC
TRBJ1-1,TRBV2,TRBD1,few,CASTLTGFMNTEAFF,TGTGCCAGCACTTTGACAGGGTTCATGAACACTGAAGCTTTCTTT
TRBJ2-3,TRBV15,TRBD1,few,CATNLSFRDRGQRDTQYF,TGTGCCACCAACTTATCCTTCCGGGACAGGGGGCAGAGAGATACGCAGTATTTT
TRBJ1-5,TRBV10-2,NA,few,CASSESRSDQPQHF,TGCGCCAGCAGTGAGTCTCGATCAGATCAGCCCCAGCATTTT
TRBJ1-2,TRBV25-1,NA,NA,CASSEWGRDVSGYTF,TGTGCCAGCAGTGAATGGGGCAGGGACGTTAGCGGCTACACCTTC
TRBJ2-1,TRBV14,TRBD2,NA,CASRLAGNNEQFF,TGTGCCAGCAGACTAGCGGGTAACAATGAGCAGTTCTTC
TRBJ2-2,TRBV6-2/TRBV6-3,NA,NA,CASTPHGGAEELFF,TGTGCCAGCACACCACATGGAGGGGCGGAGGAGCTGTTTTTT
TRBJ2-1,TRBV7-3,NA,NA,CASSPGQPHNEQFF,TGTGCCAGCAGCCCAGGACAGCCCCACAATGAGCAGTTCTTC
TRBJ2-1,TRBV6-6,TRBD1,NA,CASSYTGTVYNEQFF,TGTGCCAGCAGTTACACCGGGACAGTATACAATGAGCAGTTCTTC
TRBJ2-3,TRBV4-1,NA,few,CASSKGGGNTDTQYF,TGCGCCAGCAGCAAAGGGGGAGGGAACACAGATACGCAGTATTTT
TRBJ2-3,TRBV6-2/TRBV6-3,TRBD2,NA,CASSYSGTRAPDTQYF,TGTGCCAGCAGTTACAGCGGGACTAGGGCCCCAGATACGCAGTATTTT
TRBJ1-1,TRBV20-1,NA,many,CSAIRLRENTEAFF,TGCAGTGCTATTAGGTTACGGGAGAACACTGAAGCTTTCTTT
TRBJ2-3,TRBV27,TRBD2,NA,CASSAGTSDTDTQYF,TGTGCCAGCAGTGCCGGGACTAGCGACACAGATACGCAGTATTTT
TRBJ1-3,TRBV20-1,NA,few,CSARDPAGEGNTIYF,TGCAGTGCTAGAGACCCGGCAGGGGAGGGAAACACCATATATTTT
TRBJ2-3,TRBV18,NA,NA,CASSPVGVDTQYF,TGTGCCAGCTCACCGGTGGGGGTGGATACGCAGTATTTT
TRBJ2-7,TRBV4-1,NA,once,CASSKGGSGYEQYF,TGCGCCAGCAGCAAAGGGGGTAGCGGGTACGAGCAGTACTTC
TRBJ2-7,TRBV6-2/TRBV6-3,NA,many,CASSYPPYEQYF,TGTGCCAGCAGTTACCCCCCCTACGAGCAGTACTTC